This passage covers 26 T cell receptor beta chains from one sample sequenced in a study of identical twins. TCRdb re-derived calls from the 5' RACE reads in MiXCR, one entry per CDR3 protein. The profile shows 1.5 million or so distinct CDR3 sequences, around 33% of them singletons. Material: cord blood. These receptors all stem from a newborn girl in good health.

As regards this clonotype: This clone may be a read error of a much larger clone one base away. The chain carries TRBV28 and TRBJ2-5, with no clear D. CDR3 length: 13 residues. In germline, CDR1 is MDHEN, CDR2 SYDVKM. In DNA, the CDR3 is TGTGCCAGCAGGCTGGTAAACCAAGGGACCCAGTACTTC. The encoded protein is CASRLVNQGTQYF. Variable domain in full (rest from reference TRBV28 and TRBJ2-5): DVKVTQSSRYLVKRTGEKVFLECVQDMDHENMFWYRQDPGLGLRLIYFSYDVKMKEKGDIPEGYSVSREKKERFSLILESASTNQTSMYLCASRLVNQGTQYFGPGTRLLVL.

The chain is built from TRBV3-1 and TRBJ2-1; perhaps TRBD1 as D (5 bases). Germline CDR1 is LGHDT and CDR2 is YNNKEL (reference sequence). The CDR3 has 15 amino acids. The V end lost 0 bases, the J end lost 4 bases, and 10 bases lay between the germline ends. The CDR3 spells CASSQDTGQYNEQFF. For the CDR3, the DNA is TGTGCCAGCAGCCAAGATACCGGACAATACAATGAGCAGTTCTTC.

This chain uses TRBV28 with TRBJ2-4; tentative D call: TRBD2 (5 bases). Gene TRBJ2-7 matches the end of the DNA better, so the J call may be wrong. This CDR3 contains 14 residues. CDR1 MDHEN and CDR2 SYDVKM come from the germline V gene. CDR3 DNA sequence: TGTGCCAGCAGACCCGGAGGTGGAATCTACGAGCAGTACTTC. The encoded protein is CASRPGGGIYEQYF.

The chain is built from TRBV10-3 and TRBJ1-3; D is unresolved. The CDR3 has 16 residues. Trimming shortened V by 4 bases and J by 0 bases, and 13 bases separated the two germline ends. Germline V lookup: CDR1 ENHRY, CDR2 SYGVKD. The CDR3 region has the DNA TGTGCCATCAGTGGCGGCTTAAGGCTCTCTGGAAACACCATATATTTT. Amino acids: CAISGGLRLSGNTIYF.

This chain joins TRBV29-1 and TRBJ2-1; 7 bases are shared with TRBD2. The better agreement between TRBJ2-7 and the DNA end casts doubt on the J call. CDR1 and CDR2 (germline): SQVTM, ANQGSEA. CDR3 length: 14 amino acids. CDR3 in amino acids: CSVSGEGSYNEQYF. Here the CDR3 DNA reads TGCAGCGTTAGTGGGGAGGGGTCCTACAATGAGCAGTACTTC.

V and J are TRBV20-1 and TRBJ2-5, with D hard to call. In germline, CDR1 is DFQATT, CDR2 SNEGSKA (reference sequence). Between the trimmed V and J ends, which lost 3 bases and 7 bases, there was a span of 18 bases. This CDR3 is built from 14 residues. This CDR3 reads CSASWVAKHGTQYF. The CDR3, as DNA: TGCAGTGCTAGTTGGGTGGCCAAACATGGGACCCAGTACTTC.

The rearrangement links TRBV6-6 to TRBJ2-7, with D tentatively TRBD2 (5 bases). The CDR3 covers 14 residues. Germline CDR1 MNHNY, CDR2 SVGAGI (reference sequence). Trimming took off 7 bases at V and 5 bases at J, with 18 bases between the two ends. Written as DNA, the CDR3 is TGTGCCAGCACCTCAGCCGGGGTTAAGGACGAGCAGTACTTC. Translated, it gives CASTSAGVKDEQYF.

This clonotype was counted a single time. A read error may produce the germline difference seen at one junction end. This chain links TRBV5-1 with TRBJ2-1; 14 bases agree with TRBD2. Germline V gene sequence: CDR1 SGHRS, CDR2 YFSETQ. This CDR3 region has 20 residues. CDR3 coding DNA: TGCGCCGGCAGCCGCTCCTGGACTAGCGGGGGGCACTTTCCCTACAATGAGCAGTTCTTC. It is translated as CAGSRSWTSGGHFPYNEQFF. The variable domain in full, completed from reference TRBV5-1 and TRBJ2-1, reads KAGVTQTPRYLIKTRGQQVTLSCSPISGHRSVSWYQQTPGQGLQFLFEYFSETQRNKGNFPGRFSGRQFSNSRSEMNVSTLELGDSALYLCAGSRSWTSGGHFPYNEQFFGPGTRLTVL.

The CDR3 nucleotides read TGCAGTACGCAAACAGCTAACTATGGCTACACCTTC. Protein product: CSTQTANYGYTF. V is TRBV20-1 and J is TRBJ1-2; D unresolved. The CDR3 consists of 12 residues. The germline CDR1 and CDR2 sequences are DFQATT and SNEGSKA (reference sequence). The ends were cut back, 8 bases at V and 0 bases at J, with 10 bases in the middle.

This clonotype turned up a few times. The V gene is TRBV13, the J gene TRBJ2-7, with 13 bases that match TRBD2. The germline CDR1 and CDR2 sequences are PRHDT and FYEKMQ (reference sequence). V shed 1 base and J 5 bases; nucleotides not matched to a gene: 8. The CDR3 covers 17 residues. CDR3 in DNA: TGTGCCAGCAGCTTAGTGCCGACTAGCGGGAGGTCTCACGAGCAGTACTTC. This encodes CASSLVPTSGRSHEQYF.

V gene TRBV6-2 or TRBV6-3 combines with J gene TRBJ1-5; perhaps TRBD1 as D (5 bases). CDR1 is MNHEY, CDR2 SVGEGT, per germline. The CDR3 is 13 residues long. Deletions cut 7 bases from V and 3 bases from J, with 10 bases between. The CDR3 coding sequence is TGTGCCAGCACCCCAGGGTTCAATCAGCCCCAGCATTTT. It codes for CASTPGFNQPQHF.

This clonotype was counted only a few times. The CDR3 DNA follows: TGCGCCAGCAGCTTGTTCACCGCGTCCGGAACCTACGAGCAGTACTTC. This codes for CASSLFTASGTYEQYF. The rearrangement joins TRBV5-1 to TRBJ2-7; no firm D call. Trimming stripped 1 base from V and 2 bases from J, with 16 bases between. Germline CDR1 is SGHRS and CDR2 is YFSETQ. This CDR3 comprises 16 residues. The variable domain in full, completed from reference TRBV5-1 and TRBJ2-7, reads KAGVTQTPRYLIKTRGQQVTLSCSPISGHRSVSWYQQTPGQGLQFLFEYFSETQRNKGNFPGRFSGRQFSNSRSEMNVSTLELGDSALYLCASSLFTASGTYEQYFGPGTRLTVT.

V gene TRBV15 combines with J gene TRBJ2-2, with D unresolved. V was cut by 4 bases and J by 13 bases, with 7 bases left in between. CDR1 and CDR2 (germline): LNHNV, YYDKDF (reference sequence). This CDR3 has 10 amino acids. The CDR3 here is CATSTSGLFF. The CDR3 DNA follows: TGTGCCACCAGCACTTCGGGGCTGTTTTTT.

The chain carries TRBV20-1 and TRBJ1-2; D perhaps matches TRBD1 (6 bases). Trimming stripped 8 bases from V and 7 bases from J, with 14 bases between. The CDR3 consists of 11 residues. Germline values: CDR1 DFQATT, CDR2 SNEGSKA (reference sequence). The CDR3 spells CSPRGGVGYTF. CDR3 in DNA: TGCAGTCCGAGGGGGGGGGTTGGCTACACCTTC.

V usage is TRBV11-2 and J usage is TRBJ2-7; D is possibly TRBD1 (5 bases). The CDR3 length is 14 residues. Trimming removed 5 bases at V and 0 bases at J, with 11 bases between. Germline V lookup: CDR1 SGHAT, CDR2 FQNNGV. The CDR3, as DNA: TGTGCCAGCAGCCCGACAGCGCTCTCCTACGAGCAGTACTTC. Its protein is CASSPTALSYEQYF.

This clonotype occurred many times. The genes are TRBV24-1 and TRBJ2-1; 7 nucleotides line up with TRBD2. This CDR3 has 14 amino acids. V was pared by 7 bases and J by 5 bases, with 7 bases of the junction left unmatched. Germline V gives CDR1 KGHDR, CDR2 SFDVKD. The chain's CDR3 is CATSPGTKDNEQFF. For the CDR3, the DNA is TGTGCCACCAGCCCCGGGACTAAGGACAATGAGCAGTTCTTC.

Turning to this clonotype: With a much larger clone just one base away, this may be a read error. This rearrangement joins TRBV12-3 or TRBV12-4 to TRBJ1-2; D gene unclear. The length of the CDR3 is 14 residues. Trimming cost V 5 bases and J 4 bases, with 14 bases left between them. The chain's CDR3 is CASSVGDHGYGYTF. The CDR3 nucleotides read TGTGCCAGCAGTGTCGGGGATCATGGCTATGGCTACACCTTC.

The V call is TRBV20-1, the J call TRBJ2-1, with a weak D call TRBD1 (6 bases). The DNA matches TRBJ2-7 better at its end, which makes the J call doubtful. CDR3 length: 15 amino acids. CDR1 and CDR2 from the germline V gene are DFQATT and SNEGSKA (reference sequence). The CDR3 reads CSALGLDSSYNEQYF. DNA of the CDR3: TGCAGTGCCCTCGGACTGGACAGCTCCTACAACGAGCAGTACTTC.

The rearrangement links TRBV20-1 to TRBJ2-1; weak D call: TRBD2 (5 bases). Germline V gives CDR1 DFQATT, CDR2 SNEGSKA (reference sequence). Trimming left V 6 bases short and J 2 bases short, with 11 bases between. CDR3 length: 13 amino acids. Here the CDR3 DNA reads TGCAGTGCGGAAGGAGCGGCCTACAATGAGCAGTTCTTC. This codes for CSAEGAAYNEQFF.

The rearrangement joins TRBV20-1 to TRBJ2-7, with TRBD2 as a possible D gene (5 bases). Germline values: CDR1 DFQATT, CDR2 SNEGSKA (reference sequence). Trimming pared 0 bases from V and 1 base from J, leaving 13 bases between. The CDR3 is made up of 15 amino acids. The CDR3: CSARDTRTPSYEQYF. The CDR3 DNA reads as TGCAGTGCTAGAGATACCAGGACTCCTTCCTACGAGCAGTACTTC.

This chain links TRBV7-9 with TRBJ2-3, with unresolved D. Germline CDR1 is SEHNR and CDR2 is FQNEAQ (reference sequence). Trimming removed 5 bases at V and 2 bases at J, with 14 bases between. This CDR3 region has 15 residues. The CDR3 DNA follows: TGTGCCAGCAGCACAAGGACGAGGACCACAGATACGCAGTATTTT. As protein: CASSTRTRTTDTQYF. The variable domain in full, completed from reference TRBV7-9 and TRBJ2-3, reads DTGVSQNPRHKITKRGQNVTFRCDPISEHNRLYWYRQTLGQGPEFLTYFQNEAQLEKSRLLSDRFSAERPKGSFSTLEIQRTEQGDSAMYLCASSTRTRTTDTQYFGPGTRLTVL.

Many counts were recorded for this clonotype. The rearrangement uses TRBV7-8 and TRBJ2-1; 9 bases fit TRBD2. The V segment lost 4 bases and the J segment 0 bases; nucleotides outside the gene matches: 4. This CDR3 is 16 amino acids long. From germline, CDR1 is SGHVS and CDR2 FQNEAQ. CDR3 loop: CASSSTSGYSYNEQFF. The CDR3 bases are TGTGCCAGCAGCTCGACTAGCGGCTACTCCTACAATGAGCAGTTCTTC.

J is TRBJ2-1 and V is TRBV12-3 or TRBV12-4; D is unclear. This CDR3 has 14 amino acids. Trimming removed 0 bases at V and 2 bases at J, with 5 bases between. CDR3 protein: CASSLASTYNEQFF. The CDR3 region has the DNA TGTGCCAGCAGTTTAGCATCCACCTACAATGAGCAGTTCTTC.

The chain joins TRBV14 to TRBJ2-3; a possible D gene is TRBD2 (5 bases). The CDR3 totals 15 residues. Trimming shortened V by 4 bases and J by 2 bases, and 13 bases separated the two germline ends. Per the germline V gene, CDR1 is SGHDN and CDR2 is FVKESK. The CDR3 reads CASSPGNLPTDTQYF. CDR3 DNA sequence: TGTGCCAGCAGCCCCGGGAACTTACCCACAGATACGCAGTATTTT.

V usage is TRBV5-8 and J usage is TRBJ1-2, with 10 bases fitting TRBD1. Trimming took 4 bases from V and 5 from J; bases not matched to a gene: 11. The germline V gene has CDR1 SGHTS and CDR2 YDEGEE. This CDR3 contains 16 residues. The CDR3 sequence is CASSKLTGTGVYGYTF. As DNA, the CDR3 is TGTGCCAGCAGCAAACTTACCGGGACAGGGGTTTATGGCTACACCTTC.

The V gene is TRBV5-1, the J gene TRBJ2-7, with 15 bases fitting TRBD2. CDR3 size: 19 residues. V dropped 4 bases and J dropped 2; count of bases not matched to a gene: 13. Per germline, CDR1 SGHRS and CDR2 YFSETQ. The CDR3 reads CASSLSWTSGRAVAYEQYF. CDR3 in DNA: TGCGCCAGCAGCCTATCCTGGACTAGCGGGAGGGCCGTCGCCTACGAGCAGTACTTC.